This T cell receptor beta chain originates from a study of shared clonotypes between healthy human individuals (TCRdb year 2020). Regarding the complete study: The cohort included a few men and two women between 18 and 49 years of age. Each donor's leukapheresis produced roughly between roughly 0.9 and 9 billion PBMCs. To increase sequencing depth and limit assay-specific biases, different laboratories used diverse techniques to prepare libraries and sequence TCR repertoires. To estimate repertoire size and how much clonotype sharing occurs between individuals, the study deeply sequenced the blood TCR repertoires of five or six healthy adults. Per donor, three plates each were used for CD4 naive and CD4 memory, two for CD8 naive, and one for CD8 memory. The research as a whole found: Sampling was restricted to blood, and TCR repertoires in tissue are likely to differ from TCR repertoires in blood. Even with the large sequencing depth, rarefaction of the sorted-subset datasets indicated that sequencing was incomplete. Compared with non-shared clonotypes, clonotypes shared by all four sorted-subset donors had higher generation probabilities. Across a handful of donors, approximately 5% of naive CD4, roughly 3.3% of naive CD8, around 2.5% of memory CD4, and approximately 0.42% of memory CD8 clonotypes were shared. Pairwise subsampling indicated that sequencing depth was expected to affect the degree of clonotype sharing among donors. Larger estimated clonotype richness was generally found for naive subsets than for memory subsets. Because the study included a small number of donors, the genetic and exposure-history diversity represented was limited.

Comments on this clone: Its antigen is currently not known. One base away there is no much larger clone; base qualities are not given.

Reading from cysteine to phenylalanine, the CDR3 counts 15 amino acids. Left in the record is the CDR3 DNA by itself, 45 bases read in frame from the first base. CDR1 and CDR2 are read off the germline V gene as ENHRY and SYGVKD. V loses 6 bases at its end and J loses 4 bases; junction bases beyond the gene matches: 9. The donors were healthy, HIV-negative adults who had no recently reported acute infections or vaccinations. Only Caucasian adults living in Nashville, Tennessee, USA were represented among the donors. Magnetic negative selection was used to enrich CD4+ T cells, after which naive cells were positively selected on CD45RA and the negative fraction became the memory subset. Blood was obtained by leukapheresis, after which PBMCs were separated by Ficoll-Histopaque density gradient centrifugation and cryopreserved in liquid nitrogen vapor phase. Purity and quantity of every magnetically sorted T cell population were checked by analytical flow cytometry. From each sorted fraction, genomic DNA was isolated and quantified by UV absorbance on a Nanodrop 2000c.

Using the deep immunoSEQ assay, multiplex PCR amplified TCR CDR3 regions from genomic DNA. Extracted genomic DNA from each cell subset was spread evenly across all wells of several immunoSEQ 96-well plates, with each plate serving as a replicate. For sorted subsets, approximately 0.2 ug of genomic DNA, equivalent to about 30,000 T cell genomes, went into each replicate PCR. Purified libraries were measured with a Qubit 3.0 fluorometer, size-checked on a Bioanalyzer 2100, and measured again with the KAPA Library Quantification kit. Every immunoSEQ 96-well plate was sequenced on a separate single-read 150-cycle Illumina NextSeq 550 flow cell. The authors processed their data as follows. Because the immunoSEQ output held only junctional sequences and lacked quality scores, the filtering could not match the filtering applied to full-length reads. To assign V/J genes and CDR3, sequences were annotated using PyIR, a Python wrapper for IgBLAST v1.9, with IMGT germline references. Any read was removed if the V/J assignment was weak (E-value above 1e-6), the CDR3 was missing, or the read contained stop codons, out-of-frame junctions, or ambiguous translated residues. V3J clonotypes were defined by identical inferred V gene, J gene, and CDR3 amino acid sequence. To compute the percentage overlap between repertoires, the number of shared unique clonotypes was divided by the size of the smaller repertoire. RTK rarefaction, the Chao1 estimator, and Recon v2.1 estimates of unobserved clonotypes were used to assess repertoire richness. For all TCRbeta clonotypes obtained by the gDNA method from a handful of donors, generation probabilities were computed with OLGA. TCRdb took this table from immuneACCESS and kept in-frame rearrangements with V and J called. Such tables lack part of the clones; where checked against another copy, unresolved V genes explain under half of the gap, and the rest is unexplained. That table supplies the V and J calls and clone size; D and trimming were determined from the DNA. The sample has some 1.4 million clones on record, 95% to 97% of them singletons. The top ten clones comprise roughly 1.2% of the sample.

The rearranged segments are TRBV10-3 and TRBJ2-7; the junction holds 10 bases that match TRBD1. Input material: naive CD4+ T cells sorted from blood. Explained via the paper, the cell subset or site label denotes: CD45RA+ positively selected. The clonotype comes from a man younger than 40 in good health. Here the CDR3 is given as CAISLTGGNYYEQYF. The DNA reads as follows: TGTGCCATCAGCTTGACAGGGGGCAATTATTACGAGCAGTACTTC.